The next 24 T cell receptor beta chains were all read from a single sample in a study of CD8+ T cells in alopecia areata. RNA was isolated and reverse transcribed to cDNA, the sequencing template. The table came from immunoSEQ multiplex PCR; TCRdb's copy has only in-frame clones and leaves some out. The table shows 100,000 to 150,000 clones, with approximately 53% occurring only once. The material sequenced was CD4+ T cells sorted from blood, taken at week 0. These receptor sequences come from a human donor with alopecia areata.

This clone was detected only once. The CDR3, as DNA: TGCGCCAGCAGCGATAAACTAGCGGGAGGCTTCAATGAGCAGTTCTTC. Its protein product is CASSDKLAGGFNEQFF. The V and J genes are TRBV5-1 and TRBJ2-1; 12 bases match TRBD2. The CDR3 contains 16 residues. Per germline, CDR1 SGHRS and CDR2 YFSETQ. The V segment lost 4 bases and the J segment 6 bases; nucleotides outside the gene matches: 8. The full variable domain, with the rest looked up from reference TRBV5-1 and TRBJ2-1, is KAGVTQTPRYLIKTRGQQVTLSCSPISGHRSVSWYQQTPGQGLQFLFEYFSETQRNKGNFPGRFSGRQFSNSRSEMNVSTLELGDSALYLCASSDKLAGGFNEQFFGPGTRLTVL.

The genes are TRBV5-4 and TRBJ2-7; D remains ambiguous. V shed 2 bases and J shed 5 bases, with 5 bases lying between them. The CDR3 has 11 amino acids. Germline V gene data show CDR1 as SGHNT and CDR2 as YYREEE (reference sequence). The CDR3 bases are TGTGCCAGCAGCTTCCGGGACGAGCAGTACTTC. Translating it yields CASSFRDEQYF.

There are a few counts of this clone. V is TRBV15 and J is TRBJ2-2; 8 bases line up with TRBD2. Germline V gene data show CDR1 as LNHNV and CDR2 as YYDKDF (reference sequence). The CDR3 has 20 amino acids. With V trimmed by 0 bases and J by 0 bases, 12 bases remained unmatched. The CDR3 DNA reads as TGTGCCACCAGCAGAGATTCGGTGGCACTAGCGGCGGCGAACACCGGGGAGCTGTTTTTT. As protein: CATSRDSVALAAANTGELFF.

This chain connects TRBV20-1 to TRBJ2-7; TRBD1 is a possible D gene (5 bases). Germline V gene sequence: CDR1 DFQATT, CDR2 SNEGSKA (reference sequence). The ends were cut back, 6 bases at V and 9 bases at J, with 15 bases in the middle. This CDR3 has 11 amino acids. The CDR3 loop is CSAGAMRGQYF. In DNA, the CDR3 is TGCAGTGCAGGGGCAATGCGAGGGCAGTACTTC.

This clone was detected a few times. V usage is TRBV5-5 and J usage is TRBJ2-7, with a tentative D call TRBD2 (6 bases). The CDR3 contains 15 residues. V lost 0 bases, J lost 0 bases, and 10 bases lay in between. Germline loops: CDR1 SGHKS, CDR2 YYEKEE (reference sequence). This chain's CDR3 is CASSLAIGSSYEQYF. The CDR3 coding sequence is TGTGCCAGCAGCTTGGCGATCGGGAGCTCCTACGAGCAGTACTTC.

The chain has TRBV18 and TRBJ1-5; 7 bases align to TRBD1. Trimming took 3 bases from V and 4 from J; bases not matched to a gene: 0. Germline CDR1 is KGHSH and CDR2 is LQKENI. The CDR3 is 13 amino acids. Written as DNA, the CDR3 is TGTGCCAGCTCACCGACAGGGAATCAGCCCCAGCATTTT. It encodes CASSPTGNQPQHF.

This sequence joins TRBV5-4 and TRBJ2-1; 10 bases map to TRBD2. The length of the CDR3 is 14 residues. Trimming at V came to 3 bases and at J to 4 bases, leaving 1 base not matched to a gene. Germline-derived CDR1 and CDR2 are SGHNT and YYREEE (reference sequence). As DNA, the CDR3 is TGTGCCAGCAGCTCTAGCGGGAGATACAATGAGCAGTTCTTC. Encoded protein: CASSSSGRYNEQFF.

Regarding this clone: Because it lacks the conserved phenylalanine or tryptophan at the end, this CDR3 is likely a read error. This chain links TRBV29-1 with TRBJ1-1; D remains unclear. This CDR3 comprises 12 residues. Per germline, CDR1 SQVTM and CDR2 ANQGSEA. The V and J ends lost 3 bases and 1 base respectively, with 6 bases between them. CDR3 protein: CSVDPKNTEAFL. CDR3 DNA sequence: TGCAGCGTTGATCCGAAGAACACTGAAGCTTTCCTT.

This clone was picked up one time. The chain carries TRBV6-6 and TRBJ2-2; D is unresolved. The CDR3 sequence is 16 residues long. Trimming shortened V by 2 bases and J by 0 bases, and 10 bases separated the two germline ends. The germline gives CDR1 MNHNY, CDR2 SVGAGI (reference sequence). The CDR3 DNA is TGTGCCAGCAGTTACCCGCAAGGGTCGAACACCGGGGAGCTGTTTTTT. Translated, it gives CASSYPQGSNTGELFF.

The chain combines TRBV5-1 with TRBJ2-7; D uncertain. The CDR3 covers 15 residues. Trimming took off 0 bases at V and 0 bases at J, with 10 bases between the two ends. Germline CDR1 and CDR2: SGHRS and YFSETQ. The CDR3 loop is CASSLETFSSYEQYF. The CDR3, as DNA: TGCGCCAGCAGCTTGGAGACGTTTTCCTCCTACGAGCAGTACTTC.

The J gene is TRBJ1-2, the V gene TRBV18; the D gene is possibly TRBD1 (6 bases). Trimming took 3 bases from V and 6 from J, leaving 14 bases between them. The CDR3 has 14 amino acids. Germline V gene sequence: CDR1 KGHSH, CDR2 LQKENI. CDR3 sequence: CASSPLQGVHGYTF. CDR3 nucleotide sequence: TGTGCCAGCTCACCGCTACAGGGAGTGCATGGCTACACCTTC.

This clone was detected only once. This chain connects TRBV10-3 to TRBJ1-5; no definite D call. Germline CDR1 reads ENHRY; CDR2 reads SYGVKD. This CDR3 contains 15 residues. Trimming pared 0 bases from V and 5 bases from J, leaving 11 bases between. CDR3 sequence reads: CAISESLISHQPQHF. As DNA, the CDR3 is TGTGCCATCAGTGAGTCGTTGATCAGTCATCAGCCCCAGCATTTT.

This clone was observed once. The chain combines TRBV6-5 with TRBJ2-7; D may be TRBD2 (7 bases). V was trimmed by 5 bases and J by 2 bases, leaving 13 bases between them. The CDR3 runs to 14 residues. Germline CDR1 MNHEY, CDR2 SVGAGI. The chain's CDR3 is CASSRGGVAYEQYF. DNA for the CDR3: TGTGCCAGCAGTCGAGGGGGGGTCGCCTACGAGCAGTACTTC.

The CDR3 loop reads CASSQEAGRNEQFF. Here the CDR3 DNA reads TGCGCCAGCAGCCAAGAGGCAGGGAGGAATGAGCAGTTCTTC. The chain employs TRBV4-3 and TRBJ2-1, with D tentatively TRBD2 (6 bases). Looked up from germline, CDR1 is LGHNA and CDR2 is YSLEER. The CDR3 totals 14 residues. Trimming removed 0 bases at V and 7 bases at J, with 10 bases between.

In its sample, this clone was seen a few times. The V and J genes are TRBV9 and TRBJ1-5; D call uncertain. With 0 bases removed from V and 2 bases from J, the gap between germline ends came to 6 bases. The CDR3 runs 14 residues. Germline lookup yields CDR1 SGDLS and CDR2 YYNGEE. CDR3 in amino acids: CASSVDAGNQPQHF. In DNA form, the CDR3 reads TGTGCCAGCAGCGTAGATGCCGGCAATCAGCCCCAGCATTTT.

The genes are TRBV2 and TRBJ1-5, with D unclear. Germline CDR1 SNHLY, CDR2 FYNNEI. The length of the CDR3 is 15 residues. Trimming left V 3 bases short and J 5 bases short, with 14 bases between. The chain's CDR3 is CASSEVQLEHQPQHF. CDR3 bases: TGTGCCAGCAGTGAGGTACAGCTCGAACATCAGCCCCAGCATTTT.

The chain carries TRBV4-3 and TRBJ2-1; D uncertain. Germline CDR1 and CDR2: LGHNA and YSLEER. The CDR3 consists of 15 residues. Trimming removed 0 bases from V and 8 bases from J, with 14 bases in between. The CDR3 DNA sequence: TGCGCCAGCAGCCAAGAAGGATATAGCATCCATGAGCAGTTCTTC. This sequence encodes CASSQEGYSIHEQFF.

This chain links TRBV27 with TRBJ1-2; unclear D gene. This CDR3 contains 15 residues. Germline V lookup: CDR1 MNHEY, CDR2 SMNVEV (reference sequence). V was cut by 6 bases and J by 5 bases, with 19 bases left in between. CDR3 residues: CASRPTDQSTYGYTF. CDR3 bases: TGTGCCAGCAGACCTACTGACCAGTCAACGTATGGCTACACCTTC.

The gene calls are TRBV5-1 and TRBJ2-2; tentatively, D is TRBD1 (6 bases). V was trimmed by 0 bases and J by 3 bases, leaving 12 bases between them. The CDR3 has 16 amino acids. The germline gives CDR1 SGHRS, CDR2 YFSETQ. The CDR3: CASSLADRVDTGELFF. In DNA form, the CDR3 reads TGCGCCAGCAGCTTGGCGGACAGAGTGGACACCGGGGAGCTGTTTTTT.

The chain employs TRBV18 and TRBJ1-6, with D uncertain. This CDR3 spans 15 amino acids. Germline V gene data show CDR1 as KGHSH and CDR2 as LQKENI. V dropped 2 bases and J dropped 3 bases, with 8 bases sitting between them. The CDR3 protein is CASSPGKSYNSPLHF. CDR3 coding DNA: TGTGCCAGCTCACCAGGAAAGAGCTATAATTCACCCCTCCACTTT.

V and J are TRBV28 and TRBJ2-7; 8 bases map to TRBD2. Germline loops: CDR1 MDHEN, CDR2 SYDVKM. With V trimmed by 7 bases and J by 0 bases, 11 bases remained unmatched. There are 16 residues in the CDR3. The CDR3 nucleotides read TGTGCCAGCAATTTTCCCCCGGGACTAGTCTCCTACGAGCAGTACTTC. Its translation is CASNFPPGLVSYEQYF.

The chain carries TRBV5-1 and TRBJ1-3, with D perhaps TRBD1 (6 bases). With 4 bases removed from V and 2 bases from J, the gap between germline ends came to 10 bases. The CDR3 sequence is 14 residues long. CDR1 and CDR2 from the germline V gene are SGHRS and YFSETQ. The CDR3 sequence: CASSLQGPGNTIYF. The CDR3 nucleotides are TGCGCCAGCAGCCTACAGGGTCCTGGAAACACCATATATTTT.

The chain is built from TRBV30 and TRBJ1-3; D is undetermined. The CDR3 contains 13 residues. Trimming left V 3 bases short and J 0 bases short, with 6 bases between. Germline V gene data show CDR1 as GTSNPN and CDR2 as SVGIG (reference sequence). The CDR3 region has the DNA TGTGCCTGGAGGGTGAGCTCTGGAAACACCATATATTTT. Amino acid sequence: CAWRVSSGNTIYF.

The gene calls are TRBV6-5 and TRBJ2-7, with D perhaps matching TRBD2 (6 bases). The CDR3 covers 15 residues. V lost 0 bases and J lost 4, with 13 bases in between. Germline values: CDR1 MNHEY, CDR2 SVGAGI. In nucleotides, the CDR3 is TGTGCCAGCAGTTACTCCCGGGGGACGTTTTACGAGCAGTACTTC. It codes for CASSYSRGTFYEQYF.